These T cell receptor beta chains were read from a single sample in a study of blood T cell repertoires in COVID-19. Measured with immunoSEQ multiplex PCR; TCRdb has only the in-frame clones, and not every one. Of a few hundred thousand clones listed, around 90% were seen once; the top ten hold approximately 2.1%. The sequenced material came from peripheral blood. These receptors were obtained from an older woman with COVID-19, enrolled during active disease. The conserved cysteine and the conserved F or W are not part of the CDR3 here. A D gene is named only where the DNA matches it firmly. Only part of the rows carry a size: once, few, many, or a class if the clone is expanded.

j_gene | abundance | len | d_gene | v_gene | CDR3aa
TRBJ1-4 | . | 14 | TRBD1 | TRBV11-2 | ASSLEFGTANEKLF
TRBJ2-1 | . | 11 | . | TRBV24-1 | ATSGGQAGQQF
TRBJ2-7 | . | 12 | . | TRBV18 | ASSPPSRGNEQY
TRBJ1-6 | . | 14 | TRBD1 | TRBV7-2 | ASSLVVGTANSPLH
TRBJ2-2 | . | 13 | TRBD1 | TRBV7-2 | ASSLQGPNTGELF
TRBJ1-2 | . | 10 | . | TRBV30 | AWDISNYGYT
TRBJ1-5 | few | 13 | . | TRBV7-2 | ASSLAEISNQPQH
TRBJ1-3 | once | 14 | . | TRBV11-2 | ASSYNPRGTGNTIY
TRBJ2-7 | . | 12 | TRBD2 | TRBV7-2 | ASRLAGGNYEQY
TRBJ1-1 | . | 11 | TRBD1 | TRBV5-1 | ATRQGANTEAF
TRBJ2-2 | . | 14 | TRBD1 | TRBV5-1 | ASSLSTTGPTGELF
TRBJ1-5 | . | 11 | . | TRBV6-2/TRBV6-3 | ASSYSSIQPQH
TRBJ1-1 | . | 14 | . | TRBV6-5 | ASSYGTMGALTEAF
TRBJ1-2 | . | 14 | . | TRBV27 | ASSLSKGLPQGGYT
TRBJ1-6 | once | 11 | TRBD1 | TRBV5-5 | ASTRDRGSPLH
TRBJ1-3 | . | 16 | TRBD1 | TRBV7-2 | ASSLSRTGSISGNTIY
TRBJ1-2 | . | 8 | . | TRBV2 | ASNSYGYT
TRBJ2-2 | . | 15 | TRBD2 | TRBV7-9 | ASSPLAGGPGTGELF
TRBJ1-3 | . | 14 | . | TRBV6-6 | ASSSVQGVYGNTIY
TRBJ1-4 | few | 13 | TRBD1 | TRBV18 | ASSEQGADNEKLF
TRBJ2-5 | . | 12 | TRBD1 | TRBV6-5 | ASSYSVPGGTQY
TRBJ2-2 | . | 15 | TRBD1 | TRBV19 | ASSMDWGQGSTGELF
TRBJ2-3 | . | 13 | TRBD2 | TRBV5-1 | ASSWTSESTDTQY
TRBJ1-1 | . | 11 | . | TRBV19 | ASTRHMNTEAF
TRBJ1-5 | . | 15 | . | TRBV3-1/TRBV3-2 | ASSQDRGVGSNQPQH
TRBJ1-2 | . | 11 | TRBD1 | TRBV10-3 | AITLDRDYGYT
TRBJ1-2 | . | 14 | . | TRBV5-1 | ASSLMRQNLNYGYT
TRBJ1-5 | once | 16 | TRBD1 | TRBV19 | ASSIRERGQGAGQPQH
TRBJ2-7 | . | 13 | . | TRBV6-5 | ASSRTVLSSYEQY
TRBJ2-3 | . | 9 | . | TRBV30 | AWRVADTQY
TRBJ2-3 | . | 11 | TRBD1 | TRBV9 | ASSGQGSDTQY
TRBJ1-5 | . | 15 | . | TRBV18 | ASSLQVGGVGNQPQH
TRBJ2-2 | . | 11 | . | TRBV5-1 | ASSSVGAGELF
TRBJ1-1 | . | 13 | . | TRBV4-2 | ASSPETEMNTEAF
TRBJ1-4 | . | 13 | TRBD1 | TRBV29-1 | SVRRTGAPNEKLF
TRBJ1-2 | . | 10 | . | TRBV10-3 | AIQGFGYGYT
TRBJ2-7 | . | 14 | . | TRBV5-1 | ASSLDPDSPSYEQY
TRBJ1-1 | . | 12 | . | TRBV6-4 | ASSVDSRNTEAF
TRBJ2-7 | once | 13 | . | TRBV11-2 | ASSQYGLSSYEQY
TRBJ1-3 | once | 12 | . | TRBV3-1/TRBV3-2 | ASSQDQSGNTIY
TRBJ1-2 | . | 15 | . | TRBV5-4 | ASSGERRGITNYGYT
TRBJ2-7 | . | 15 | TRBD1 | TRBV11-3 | ASSSPGQGRRPYEQY
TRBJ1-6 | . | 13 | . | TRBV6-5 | ASNEASSYNSPLH